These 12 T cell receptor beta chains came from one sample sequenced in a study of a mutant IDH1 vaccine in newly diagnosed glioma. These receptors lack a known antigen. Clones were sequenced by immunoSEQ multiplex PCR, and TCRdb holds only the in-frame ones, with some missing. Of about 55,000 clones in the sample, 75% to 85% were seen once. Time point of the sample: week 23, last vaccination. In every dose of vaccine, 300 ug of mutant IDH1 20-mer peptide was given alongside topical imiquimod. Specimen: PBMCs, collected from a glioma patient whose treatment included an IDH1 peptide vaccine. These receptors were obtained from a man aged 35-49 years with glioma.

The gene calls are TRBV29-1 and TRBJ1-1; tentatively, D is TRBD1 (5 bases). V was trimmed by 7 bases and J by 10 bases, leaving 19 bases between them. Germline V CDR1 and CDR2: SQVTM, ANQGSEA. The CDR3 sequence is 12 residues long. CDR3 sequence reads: CSGAQSGGGAFF. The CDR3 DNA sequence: TGCAGCGGTGCCCAATCCGGGGGGGGAGCTTTCTTT.

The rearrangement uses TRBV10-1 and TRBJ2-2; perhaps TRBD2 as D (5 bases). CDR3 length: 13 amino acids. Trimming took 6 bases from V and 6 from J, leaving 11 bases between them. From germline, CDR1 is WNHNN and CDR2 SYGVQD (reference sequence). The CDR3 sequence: CASSPGYAGELFF. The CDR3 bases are TGCGCCAGCAGCCCGGGGTACGCCGGGGAGCTGTTTTTT.

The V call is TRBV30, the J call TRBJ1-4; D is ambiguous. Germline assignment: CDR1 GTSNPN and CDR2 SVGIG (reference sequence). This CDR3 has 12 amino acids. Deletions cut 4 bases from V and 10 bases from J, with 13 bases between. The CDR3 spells CAWMRPSGKLFF. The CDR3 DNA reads TGTGCCTGGATGAGGCCCTCCGGAAAACTGTTTTTT. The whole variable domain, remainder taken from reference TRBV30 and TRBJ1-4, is SQTIHQWPATLVQPVGSPLSLECTVEGTSNPNLYWYRQAAGRGLQLLFYSVGIGQISSEVPQNLSASRPQDRQFILSSKKLLLSDSGFYLCAWMRPSGKLFFGSGTQLSVL.

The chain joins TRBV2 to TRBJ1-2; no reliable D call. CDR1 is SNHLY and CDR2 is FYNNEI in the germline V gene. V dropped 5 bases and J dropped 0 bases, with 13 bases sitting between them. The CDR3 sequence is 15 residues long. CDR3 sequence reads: CASSSQYLANYGYTF. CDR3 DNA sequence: TGTGCCAGCAGTTCACAGTACTTAGCTAACTATGGCTACACCTTC.

CDR3 coding DNA: TGTGCCAGCAGCATAGACAGGGGCCAGGGGGAAGCTTTCTTT. It is translated as CASSIDRGQGEAFF. V usage is TRBV7-2 and J usage is TRBJ1-1, with 8 bases identical to TRBD1. This CDR3 has 14 residues. The trim removed 5 bases at V and 8 bases at J, leaving 10 bases unmatched. The germline gives CDR1 SGHTA, CDR2 FQGNSA. Full variable domain (outside the CDR3, taken from reference TRBV7-2 and TRBJ1-1): GAGVSQSPSNKVTEKGKDVELRCDPISGHTALYWYRQSLGQGLEFLIYFQGNSAPDKSGLPSDRFSAERTGGSVSTLTIQRTQQEDSAVYLCASSIDRGQGEAFFGQGTRLTVV.

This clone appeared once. The CDR3 region is CASSEAPGQAWEYF. CDR3 DNA: TGTGCCAGCAGTGAAGCGCCGGGACAGGCTTGGGAGTACTTC. The gene calls are TRBV2 and TRBJ2-7; TRBD1 matches at 8 bases. V shed 0 bases, J shed 11 bases, and the junction held 9 bases outside the gene matches. The CDR3 is made up of 14 amino acids. Germline loops: CDR1 SNHLY, CDR2 FYNNEI.

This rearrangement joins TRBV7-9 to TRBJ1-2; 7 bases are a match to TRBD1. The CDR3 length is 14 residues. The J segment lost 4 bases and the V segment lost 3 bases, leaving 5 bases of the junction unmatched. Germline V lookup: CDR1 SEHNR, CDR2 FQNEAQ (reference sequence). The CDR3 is CASSFEGAGYGYTF. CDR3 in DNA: TGTGCCAGCAGCTTTGAGGGGGCAGGCTATGGCTACACCTTC.

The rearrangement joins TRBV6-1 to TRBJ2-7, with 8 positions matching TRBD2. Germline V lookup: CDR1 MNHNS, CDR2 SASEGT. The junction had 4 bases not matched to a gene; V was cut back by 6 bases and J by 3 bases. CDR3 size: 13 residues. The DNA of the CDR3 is TGTGCCAGCAGCCGCGGGGGGCTCTACGAGCAGTACTTC. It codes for CASSRGGLYEQYF.

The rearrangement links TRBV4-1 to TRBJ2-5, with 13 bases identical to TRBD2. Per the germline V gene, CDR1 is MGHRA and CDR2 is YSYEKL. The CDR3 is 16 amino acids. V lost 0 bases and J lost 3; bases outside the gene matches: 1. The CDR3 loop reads CASSQEGLAGEETQYF. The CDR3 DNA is TGCGCCAGCAGCCAAGAAGGACTAGCGGGGGAAGAGACCCAGTACTTC.

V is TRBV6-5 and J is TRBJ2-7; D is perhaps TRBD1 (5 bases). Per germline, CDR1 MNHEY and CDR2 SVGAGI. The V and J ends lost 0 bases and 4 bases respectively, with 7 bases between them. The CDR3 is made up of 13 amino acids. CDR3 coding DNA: TGTGCCAGCAGTTACTCTAGGGGTTACGAGCAGTACTTC. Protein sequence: CASSYSRGYEQYF.

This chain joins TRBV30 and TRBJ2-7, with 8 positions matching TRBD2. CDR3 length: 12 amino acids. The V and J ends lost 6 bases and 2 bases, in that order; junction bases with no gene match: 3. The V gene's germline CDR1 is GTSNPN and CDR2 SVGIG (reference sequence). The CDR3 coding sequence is TGTGCCTGCTCGGGGGGGCCCTACGAGCAGTACTTC. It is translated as CACSGGPYEQYF.

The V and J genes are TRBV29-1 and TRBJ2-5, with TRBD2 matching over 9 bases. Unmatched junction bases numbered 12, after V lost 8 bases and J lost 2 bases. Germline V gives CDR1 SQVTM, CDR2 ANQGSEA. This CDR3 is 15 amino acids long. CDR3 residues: CSLELAGAKQETQYF. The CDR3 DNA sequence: TGCAGCCTAGAATTAGCGGGGGCCAAACAAGAGACCCAGTACTTC.